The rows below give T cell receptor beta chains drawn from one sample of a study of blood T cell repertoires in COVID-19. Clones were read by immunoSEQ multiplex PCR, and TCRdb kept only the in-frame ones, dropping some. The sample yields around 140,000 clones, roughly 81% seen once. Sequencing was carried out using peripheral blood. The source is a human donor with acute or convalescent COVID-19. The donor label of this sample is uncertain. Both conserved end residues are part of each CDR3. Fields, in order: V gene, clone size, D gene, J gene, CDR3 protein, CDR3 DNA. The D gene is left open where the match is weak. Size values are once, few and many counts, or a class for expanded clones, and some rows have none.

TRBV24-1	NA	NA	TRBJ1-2	CATSERTLSYGYTF	TGTGCCACCAGTGAACGGACTCTAAGCTATGGCTACACCTTC
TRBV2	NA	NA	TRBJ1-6	CASRTSVNSPLHF	TGTGCCAGCAGGACTTCGGTTAATTCACCCCTCCACTTT
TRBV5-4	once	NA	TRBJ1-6	CASSFGQRSPLHF	TGTGCCAGCAGCTTTGGTCAGAGGTCACCCCTCCACTTT
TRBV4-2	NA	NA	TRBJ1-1	CASSQDGGVGPVMNTEAFF	TGTGCCAGCAGCCAAGATGGGGGCGTGGGCCCCGTCATGAACACTGAAGCTTTCTTT
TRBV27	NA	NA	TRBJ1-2	CASSFTAPNYGYTF	TGTGCCAGCAGTTTCACAGCCCCTAACTATGGCTACACCTTC
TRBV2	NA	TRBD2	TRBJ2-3	CASSPLKLAAEGETQYF	TGTGCCAGCAGTCCTCTCAAACTAGCGGCGGAGGGCGAGACGCAGTATTTT
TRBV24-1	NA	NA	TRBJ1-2	CATSDRFRDGYTF	TGTGCCACCAGTGACCGATTCAGGGATGGCTACACCTTC
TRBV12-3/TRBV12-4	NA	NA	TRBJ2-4	CASSPEVNIQYF	TGTGCCAGCAGTCCCGAGGTAAACATTCAGTACTTC
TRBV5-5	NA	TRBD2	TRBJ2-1	CASSSWASGGTDNEQFF	TGTGCCAGCAGCTCGTGGGCTAGCGGGGGGACCGACAATGAGCAGTTCTTC
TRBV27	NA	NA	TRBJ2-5	CASSYPGGETQYF	TGTGCCAGCAGTTACCCAGGGGGGGAGACCCAGTACTTC
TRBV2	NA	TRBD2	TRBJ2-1	CAGRSGGASYNEQFF	TGTGCCGGAAGGAGCGGGGGGGCCTCCTACAATGAGCAGTTCTTC